This T cell receptor beta chain was sequenced in a study of T cells after yellow fever vaccination (dated by TCRdb to 2018 to 2020). In terms of the full investigation: The SMART-Seq v4 Ultra Low Input RNA kit was used to prepare libraries from fractions with low cell numbers. Bulk TCR alpha and beta repertoires were sequenced longitudinally to track T-cell clones before and after primary and booster YFV17D yellow fever vaccination. Two healthy male donors made up the cohort, one aged 18 to 30 years and the other aged 30 to 40 years. Bulk PBMC replicates and cell subsets were isolated from blood drawn at multiple timepoints before and after both primary and secondary immunization. The study at large found these results: Compared with the primary T-cell response, the secondary T-cell response was weaker but faster, peaking on day 5 rather than day 15. Most clones expanded after primary vaccination were re-detected after the booster (almost 97% of CD4 and about 88% of CD8), suggesting broad memory maintenance. Because only a couple of donors were included in the study, the extent to which the findings can be generalized is limited. FACS-sorted repertoires could contain abundant contaminating clonotypes from the bulk population, so computational filtering was required. A small fraction of clonotypes showed up in both the CD4 and CD8 compartments, probably as a result of convergent recombination.

TCR cDNA was made using 5'RACE template switching, a step that added a universal primer site and unique molecular identifiers. Priming for cDNA synthesis came from both the TCR alpha and TCR beta constant segments. Two PCR steps were used to amplify libraries, with sample barcodes and sequencing adapters being added in the second step. Sequencing of libraries was performed on Illumina HiSeq 2500 (2x100 bp) or NovaSeq (2x150 bp). Per the authors' processing: MIGEC handled demultiplexing of reads and collapsing into UMI consensus sequences, while MiXCR performed V(D)J alignment. Vaccine-responding clonotypes were defined with edgeR using replicate PBMC samples, requiring FDR below 0.01 and a log2 fold change above 5 up to day 15. Each bulk clonotype was labeled CD4 or CD8 based on which sequenced repertoire, CD4 or CD8, contained the clonotype at higher abundance. TCRdb's own reprocessing of the public reads used fastp at Q25 and MiXCR and kept productive beta chains. Rows with a matching CDR3 protein are joined into one entry that keeps the most common DNA and genes. Here the V and J calls rest on TCRdb's processing, not on the authors' analysis. Recorded for this sample are roughly 300,000 distinct CDR3 sequences; roughly 8.4% of them occurred a single time. Clones ranked in the top ten supply approximately 16% of the sample.

This specimen's treatment or condition label, per the study, means: live attenuated yellow fever vaccine strain. At every blood-draw timepoint, two biological replicates of bulk PBMCs were collected. A standard Ficoll-Paque protocol was used to isolate PBMCs from peripheral blood. RNA was extracted with TriZol from bulk PBMCs, CD4 and CD8 fractions, and dextramer-positive and dextramer-negative fractions. As to this clonotype: Its antigen is not yet known. Nothing much larger sits one base from this clone, and base qualities are not available.

CDR1 and CDR2 were assigned from the germline V gene (reference sequence) as SGHNT and YYREEE. The junction shows trimming of 5 bases on V and 2 bases on J, and the gene matches do not reach 5 bases of it. The CDR3 has 14 amino acids, counting the end cysteine and phenylalanine. Here the CDR3 DNA is all that survives: 42 bases in frame from base 1. Rearrangement joined TRBV5-4 to TRBJ2-3; 7 junctional bases match TRBD1. The sequencing here drew on PBMCs, taken more than 40 days after the first yellow fever vaccination. The sequence was collected from a man younger than 30 who received the YFV17D yellow fever vaccine. At the DNA level, the sequence is TGTGCCAGCAGGGCAGGGGGTGACACAGATACGCAGTATTTT. This gives the protein CASRAGGDTDTQYF.